The table lists the clone carrying this T cell receptor beta chain with a few counts. A second roughly 6 to 12 cycle PCR used barcoded and J-beta primers. In TCRdb, the 5' RACE reads were re-called with MiXCR into one record per CDR3 protein. Of approximately 850,000 distinct CDR3 sequences in the sample, under 45% were seen once. This specimen belongs to a study of blood T cells in healthy people across ages. CDR1 is SEHNR, CDR2 FQNEAQ, per germline (reference sequence). CDR3 size: 18 residues. V gave up 5 bases and J gave up 0 bases, with 19 bases separating them. This receptor was obtained from a man aged 60-69 years in good health. The chain has TRBV7-9 and TRBJ1-4, with D tentatively TRBD1 (5 bases). The source material was blood. The CDR3 spells CASSPSRAGTATNEKLFF. CDR3 DNA: TGTGCCAGCAGCCCCTCTAGGGCAGGGACGGCAACTAATGAAAAACTGTTTTTT.